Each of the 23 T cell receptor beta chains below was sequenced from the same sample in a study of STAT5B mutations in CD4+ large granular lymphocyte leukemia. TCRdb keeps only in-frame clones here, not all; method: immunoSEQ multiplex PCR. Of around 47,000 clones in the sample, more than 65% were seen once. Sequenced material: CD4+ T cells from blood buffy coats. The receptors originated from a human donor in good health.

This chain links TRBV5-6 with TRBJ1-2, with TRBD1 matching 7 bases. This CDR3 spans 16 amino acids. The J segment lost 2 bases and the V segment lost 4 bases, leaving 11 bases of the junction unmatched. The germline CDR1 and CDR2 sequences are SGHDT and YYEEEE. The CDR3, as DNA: TGTGCCAGCAGCCGGTTGGGAGGACAGGAAAACTATGGCTACACCTTC. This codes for CASSRLGGQENYGYTF.

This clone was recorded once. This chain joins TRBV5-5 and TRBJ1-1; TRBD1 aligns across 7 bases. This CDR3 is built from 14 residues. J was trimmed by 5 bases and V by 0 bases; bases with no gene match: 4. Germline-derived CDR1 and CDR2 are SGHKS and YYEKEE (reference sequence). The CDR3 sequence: CASSLGQGSTEAFF. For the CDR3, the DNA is TGTGCCAGCAGCTTGGGACAGGGATCGACTGAAGCTTTCTTT.

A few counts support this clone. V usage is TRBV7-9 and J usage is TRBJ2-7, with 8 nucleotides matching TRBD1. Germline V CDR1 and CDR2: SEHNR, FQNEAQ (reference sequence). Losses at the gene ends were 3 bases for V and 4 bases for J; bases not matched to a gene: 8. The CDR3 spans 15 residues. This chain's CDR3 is CASSLSAGGQYEQYF. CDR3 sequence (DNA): TGTGCCAGCAGCTTGTCTGCAGGGGGCCAGTACGAGCAGTACTTC.

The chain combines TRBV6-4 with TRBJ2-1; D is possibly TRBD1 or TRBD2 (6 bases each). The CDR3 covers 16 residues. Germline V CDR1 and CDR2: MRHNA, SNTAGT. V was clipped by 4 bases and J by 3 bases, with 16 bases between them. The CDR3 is CASSAQGGSYYNEQFF. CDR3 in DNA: TGTGCCAGCAGTGCCCAAGGGGGGTCATACTACAATGAGCAGTTCTTC.

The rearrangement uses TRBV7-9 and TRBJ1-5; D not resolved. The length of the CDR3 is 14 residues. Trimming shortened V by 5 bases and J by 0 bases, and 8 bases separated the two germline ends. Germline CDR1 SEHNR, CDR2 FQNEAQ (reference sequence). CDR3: CASSGGNSNQPQHF. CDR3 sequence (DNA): TGTGCCAGCAGCGGCGGGAATAGCAATCAGCCCCAGCATTTT.

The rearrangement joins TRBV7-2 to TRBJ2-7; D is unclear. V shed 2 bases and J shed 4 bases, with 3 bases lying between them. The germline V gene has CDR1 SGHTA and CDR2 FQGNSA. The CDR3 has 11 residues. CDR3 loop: CASSLRYEQYF. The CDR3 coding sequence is TGTGCCAGCAGCTTAAGGTACGAGCAGTACTTC.

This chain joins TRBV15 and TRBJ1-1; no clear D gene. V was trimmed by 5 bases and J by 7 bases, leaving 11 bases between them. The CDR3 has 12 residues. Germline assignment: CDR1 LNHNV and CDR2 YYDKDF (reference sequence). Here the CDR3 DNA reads TGTGCCACCAGCGTAACCCGTGGTGAAGCTTTCTTT. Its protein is CATSVTRGEAFF.

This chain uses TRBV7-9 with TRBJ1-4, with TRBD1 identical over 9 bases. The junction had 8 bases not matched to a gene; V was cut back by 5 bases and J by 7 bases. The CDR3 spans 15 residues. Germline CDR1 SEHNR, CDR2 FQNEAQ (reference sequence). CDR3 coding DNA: TGTGCCAGCAGCGCCCGGGACAGGGAAGGTGAAAAACTGTTTTTT. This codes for CASSARDREGEKLFF.

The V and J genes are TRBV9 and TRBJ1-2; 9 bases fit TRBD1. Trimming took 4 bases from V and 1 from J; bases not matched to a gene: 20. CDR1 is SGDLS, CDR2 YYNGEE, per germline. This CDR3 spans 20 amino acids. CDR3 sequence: CASSKDTGGSRSIFNYGYTF. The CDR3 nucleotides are TGTGCCAGCAGCAAAGACACAGGGGGCTCAAGGTCGATTTTTAACTATGGCTACACCTTC.

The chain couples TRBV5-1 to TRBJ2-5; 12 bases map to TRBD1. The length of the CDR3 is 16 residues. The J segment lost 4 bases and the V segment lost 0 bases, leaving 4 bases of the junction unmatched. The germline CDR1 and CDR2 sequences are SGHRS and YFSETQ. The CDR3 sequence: CASSLVGQGAGETQYF. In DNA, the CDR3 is TGCGCCAGCAGCTTGGTGGGACAGGGGGCCGGAGAGACCCAGTACTTC.

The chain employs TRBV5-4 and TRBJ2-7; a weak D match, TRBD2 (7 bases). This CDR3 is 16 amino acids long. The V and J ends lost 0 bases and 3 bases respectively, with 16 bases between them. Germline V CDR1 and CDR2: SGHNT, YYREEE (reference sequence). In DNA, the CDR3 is TGTGCCAGCAGCTTGGGCGGGGGCCGGAATTTCTACGAGCAGTACTTC. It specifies CASSLGGGRNFYEQYF.

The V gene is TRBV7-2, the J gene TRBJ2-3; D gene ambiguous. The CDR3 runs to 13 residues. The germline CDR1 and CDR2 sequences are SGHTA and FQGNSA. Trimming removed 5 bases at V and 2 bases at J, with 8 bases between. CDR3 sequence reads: CASSADFTDTQYF. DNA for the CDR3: TGTGCCAGCAGCGCTGACTTCACAGATACGCAGTATTTT.

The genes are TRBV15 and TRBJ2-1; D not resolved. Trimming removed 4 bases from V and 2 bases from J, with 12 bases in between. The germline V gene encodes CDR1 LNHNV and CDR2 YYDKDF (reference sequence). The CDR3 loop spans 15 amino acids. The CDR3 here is CATSIRPNPYNEQFF. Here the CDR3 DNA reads TGTGCCACCAGCATTCGCCCAAACCCCTACAATGAGCAGTTCTTC.

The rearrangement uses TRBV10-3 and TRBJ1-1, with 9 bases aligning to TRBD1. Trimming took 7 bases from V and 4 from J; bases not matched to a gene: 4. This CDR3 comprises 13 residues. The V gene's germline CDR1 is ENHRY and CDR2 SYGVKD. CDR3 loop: CAITKTGGTEAFF. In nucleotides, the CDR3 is TGTGCCATCACTAAGACAGGGGGCACTGAAGCTTTCTTT.

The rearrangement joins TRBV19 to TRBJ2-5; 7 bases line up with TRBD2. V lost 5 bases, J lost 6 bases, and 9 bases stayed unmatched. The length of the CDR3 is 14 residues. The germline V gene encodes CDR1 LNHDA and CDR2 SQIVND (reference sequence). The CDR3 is CASSLRTSTQTQYF. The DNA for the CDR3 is TGTGCCAGTAGTTTACGGACTAGTACGCAGACCCAGTACTTC. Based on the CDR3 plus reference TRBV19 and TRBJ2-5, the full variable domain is DGGITQSPKYLFRKEGQNVTLSCEQNLNHDAMYWYRQDPGQGLRLIYYSQIVNDFQKGDIAEGYSVSREKKESFPLTVTSAQKNPTAFYLCASSLRTSTQTQYFGPGTRLLVL.

The CDR3 DNA is TGTGCCAGCAGCCCAAACCAAAGAAGGGAGACCCAGTACTTC. Residues: CASSPNQRRETQYF. The chain employs TRBV11-2 and TRBJ2-5; D uncertain. CDR1 is SGHAT and CDR2 is FQNNGV in the germline V gene. The CDR3 covers 14 residues. V was trimmed by 5 bases and J by 5 bases, leaving 15 bases between them.

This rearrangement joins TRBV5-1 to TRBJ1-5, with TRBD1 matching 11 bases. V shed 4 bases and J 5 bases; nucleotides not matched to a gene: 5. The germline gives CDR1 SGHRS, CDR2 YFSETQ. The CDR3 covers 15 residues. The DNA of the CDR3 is TGCGCCAGCAGCGCACGGACAGGGGGCGATCAGCCCCAGCATTTT. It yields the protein CASSARTGGDQPQHF.

The CDR3 sequence: CASRRIGAYNEQFF. The CDR3 DNA sequence: TGTGCCAGCAGGAGGATTGGGGCCTACAATGAGCAGTTCTTC. V gene TRBV9 combines with J gene TRBJ2-1; the D is unclear. Germline-derived CDR1 and CDR2 are SGDLS and YYNGEE. CDR3 length: 14 residues. V lost 5 bases and J 2 bases, leaving 11 bases between the germline ends.

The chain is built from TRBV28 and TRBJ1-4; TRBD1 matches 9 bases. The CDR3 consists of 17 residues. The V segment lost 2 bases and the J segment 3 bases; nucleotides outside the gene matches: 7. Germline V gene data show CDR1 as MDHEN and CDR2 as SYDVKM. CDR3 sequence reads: CASSLRTGVKANEKLFF. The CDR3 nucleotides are TGTGCCAGCAGTTTAAGGACAGGGGTGAAGGCTAATGAAAAACTGTTTTTT. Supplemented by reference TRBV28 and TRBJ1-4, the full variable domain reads DVKVTQSSRYLVKRTGEKVFLECVQDMDHENMFWYRQDPGLGLRLIYFSYDVKMKEKGDIPEGYSVSREKKERFSLILESASTNQTSMYLCASSLRTGVKANEKLFFGSGTQLSVL.

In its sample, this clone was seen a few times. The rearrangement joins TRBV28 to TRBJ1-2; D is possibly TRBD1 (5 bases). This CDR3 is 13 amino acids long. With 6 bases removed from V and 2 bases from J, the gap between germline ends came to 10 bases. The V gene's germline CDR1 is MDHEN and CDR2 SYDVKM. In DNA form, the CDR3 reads TGTGCCAGCAGAGGGAGACAGAACTATGGCTACACCTTC. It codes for CASRGRQNYGYTF.

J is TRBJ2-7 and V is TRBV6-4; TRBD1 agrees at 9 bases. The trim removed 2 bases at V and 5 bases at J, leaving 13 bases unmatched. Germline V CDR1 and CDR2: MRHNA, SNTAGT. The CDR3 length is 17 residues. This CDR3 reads CASSDAFTGDRAHEQYF. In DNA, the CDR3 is TGTGCCAGCAGTGACGCATTTACCGGGGACAGGGCTCACGAGCAGTACTTC.

In DNA, the CDR3 is TGTGCCAGTAGTATAGGGGGGACAGGTAATCAGCCCCAGCATTTT. This gives the protein CASSIGGTGNQPQHF. The chain recombines TRBV19 with TRBJ1-5; 8 nucleotides line up with TRBD1. The ends lost 1 base at V and 4 bases at J; junction bases unmatched: 3. Per germline, CDR1 LNHDA and CDR2 SQIVND (reference sequence). The CDR3 runs 15 residues.

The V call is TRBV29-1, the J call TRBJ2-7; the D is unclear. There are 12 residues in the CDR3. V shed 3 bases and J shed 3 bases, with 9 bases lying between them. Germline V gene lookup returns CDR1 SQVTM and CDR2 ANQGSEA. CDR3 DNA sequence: TGCAGCGTTGATTCCGAGGTCTACGAGCAGTACTTC. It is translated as CSVDSEVYEQYF.